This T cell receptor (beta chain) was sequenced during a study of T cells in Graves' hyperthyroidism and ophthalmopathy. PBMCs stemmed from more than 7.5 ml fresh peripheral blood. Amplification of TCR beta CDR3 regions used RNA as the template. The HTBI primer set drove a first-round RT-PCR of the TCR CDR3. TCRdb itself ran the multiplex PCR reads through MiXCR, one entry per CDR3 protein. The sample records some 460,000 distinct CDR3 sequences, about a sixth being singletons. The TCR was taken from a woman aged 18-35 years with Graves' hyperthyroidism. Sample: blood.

The CDR3 DNA is TGCAGTGCTAGGGGGGGGACTAGCGGGGGTCGTGAGCAGTTCTTC. Translating gives CSARGGTSGGREQFF. The V and J genes are TRBV20-1 and TRBJ2-1, with 14 bases identical to TRBD2. Looked up from germline, CDR1 is DFQATT and CDR2 is SNEGSKA (reference sequence). Trimming at V came to 3 bases and at J to 9 bases, leaving 7 bases not matched to a gene. The CDR3 loop spans 15 amino acids.